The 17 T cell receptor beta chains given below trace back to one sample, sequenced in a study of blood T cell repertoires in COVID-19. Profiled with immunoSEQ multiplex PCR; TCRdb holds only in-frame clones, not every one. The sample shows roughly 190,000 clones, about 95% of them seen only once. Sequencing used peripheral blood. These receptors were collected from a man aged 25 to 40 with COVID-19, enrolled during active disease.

CDR3 in amino acids: CASSQEGAGSYEQYF. As DNA, the CDR3 is TGTGCCAGCAGCCAAGAAGGGGCGGGGAGCTACGAGCAGTACTTC. This sequence joins TRBV4-2 and TRBJ2-7, with D possibly TRBD2 on 6 matching bases. This CDR3 has 15 amino acids. V shed 0 bases and J shed 3 bases, with 12 bases lying between them. Germline CDR1 reads LGHNA; CDR2 reads YNFKEQ.

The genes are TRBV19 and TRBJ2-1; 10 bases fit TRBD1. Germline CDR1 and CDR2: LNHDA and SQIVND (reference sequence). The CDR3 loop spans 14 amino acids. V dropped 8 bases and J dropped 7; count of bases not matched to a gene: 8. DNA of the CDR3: TGTGCCAGTCAGACAGGGGGCGCACGGAATGAGCAGTTCTTC. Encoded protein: CASQTGGARNEQFF.

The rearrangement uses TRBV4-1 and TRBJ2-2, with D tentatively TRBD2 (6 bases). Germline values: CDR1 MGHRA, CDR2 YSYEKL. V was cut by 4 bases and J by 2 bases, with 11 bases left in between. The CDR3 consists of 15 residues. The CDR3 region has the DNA TGCGCCAGCAGCCCTGGGACTCTCAACACCGGGGAGCTGTTTTTT. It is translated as CASSPGTLNTGELFF.

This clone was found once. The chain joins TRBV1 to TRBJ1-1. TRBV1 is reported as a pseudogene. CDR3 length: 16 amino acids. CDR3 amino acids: CTSSQGRGRVNTEAFF. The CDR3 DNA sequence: TGCACCAGCAGCCAAGGGAGGGGCAGGGTGAACACTGAAGCTTTCTTT.

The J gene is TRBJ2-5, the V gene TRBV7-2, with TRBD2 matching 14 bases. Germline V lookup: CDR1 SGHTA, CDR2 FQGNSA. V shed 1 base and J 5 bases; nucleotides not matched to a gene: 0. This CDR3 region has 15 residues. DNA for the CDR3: TGTGCCAGCAGCTTAGGGACTAGCGGGGGGGAGACCCAGTACTTC. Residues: CASSLGTSGGETQYF.

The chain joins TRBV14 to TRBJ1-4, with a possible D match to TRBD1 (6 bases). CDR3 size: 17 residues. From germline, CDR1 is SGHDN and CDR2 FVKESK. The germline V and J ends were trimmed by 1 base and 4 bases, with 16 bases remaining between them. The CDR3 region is CASSQASTGTLNEKLFF. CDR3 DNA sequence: TGTGCCAGCAGCCAAGCATCGACCGGGACACTTAATGAAAAACTGTTTTTT. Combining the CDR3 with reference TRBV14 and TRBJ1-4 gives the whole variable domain EAGVTQFPSHSVIEKGQTVTLRCDPISGHDNLYWYRRVMGKEIKFLLHFVKESKQDESGMPNNRFLAERTGGTYSTLKVQPAELEDSGVYFCASSQASTGTLNEKLFFGSGTQLSVL.

The CDR3 spells CASSPSLAGVNIQYF. The CDR3 DNA reads TGCGCCAGCAGCCCATCTCTAGCGGGGGTGAACATTCAGTACTTC. V and J are TRBV5-1 and TRBJ2-4, with TRBD2 matching 10 bases. This CDR3 spans 15 amino acids. V gave up 4 bases and J gave up 7 bases; unmatched junction bases: 8. CDR1 SGHRS and CDR2 YFSETQ come from the germline V gene.

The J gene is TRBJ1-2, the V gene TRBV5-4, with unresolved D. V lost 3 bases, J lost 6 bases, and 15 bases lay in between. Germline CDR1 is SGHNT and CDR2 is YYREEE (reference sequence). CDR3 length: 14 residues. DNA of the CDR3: TGTGCCAGCAGCTCCCGGGAATCTTGGGATGGCTACACCTTC. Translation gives CASSSRESWDGYTF.

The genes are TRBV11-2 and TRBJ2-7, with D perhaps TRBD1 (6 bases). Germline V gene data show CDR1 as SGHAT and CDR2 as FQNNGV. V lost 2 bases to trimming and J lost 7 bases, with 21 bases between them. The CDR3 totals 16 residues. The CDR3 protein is CASSLISGSRGREQYF. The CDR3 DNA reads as TGTGCCAGCAGCTTAATCTCGGGCAGCAGGGGACGGGAGCAGTACTTC.

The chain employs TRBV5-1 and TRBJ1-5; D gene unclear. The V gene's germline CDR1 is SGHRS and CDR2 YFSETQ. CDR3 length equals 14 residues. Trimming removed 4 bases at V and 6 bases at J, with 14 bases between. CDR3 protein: CASSVDPGSQPQHF. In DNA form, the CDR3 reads TGCGCCAGCAGCGTGGACCCGGGGAGTCAGCCCCAGCATTTT.

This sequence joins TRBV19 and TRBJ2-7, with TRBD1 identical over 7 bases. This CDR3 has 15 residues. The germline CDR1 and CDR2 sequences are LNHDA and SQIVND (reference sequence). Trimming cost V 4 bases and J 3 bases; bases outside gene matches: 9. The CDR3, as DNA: TGTGCCAGTAGTAGGGGACAGACACCGGTCTACGAGCAGTACTTC. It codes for CASSRGQTPVYEQYF.

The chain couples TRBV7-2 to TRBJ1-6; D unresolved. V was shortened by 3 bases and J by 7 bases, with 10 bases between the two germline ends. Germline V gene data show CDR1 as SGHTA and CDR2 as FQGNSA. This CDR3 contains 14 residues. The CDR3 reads CASSFTGENSPLHF. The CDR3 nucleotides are TGTGCCAGCAGCTTTACGGGTGAGAATTCACCCCTCCACTTT.

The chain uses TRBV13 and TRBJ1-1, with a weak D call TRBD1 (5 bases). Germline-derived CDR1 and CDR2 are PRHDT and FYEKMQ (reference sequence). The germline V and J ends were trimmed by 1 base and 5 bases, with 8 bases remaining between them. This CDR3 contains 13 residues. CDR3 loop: CASSLVRVTEAFF. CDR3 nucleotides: TGTGCCAGCAGCTTAGTCAGGGTAACTGAAGCTTTCTTT.

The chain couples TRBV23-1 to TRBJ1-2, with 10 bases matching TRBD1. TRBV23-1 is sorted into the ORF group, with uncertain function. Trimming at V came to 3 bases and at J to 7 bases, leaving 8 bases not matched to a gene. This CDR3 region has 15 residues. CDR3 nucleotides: TGCGCCAGCAGTCAGGAGACAGGGGGCGCTAGTGGCTACACCTTC. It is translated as CASSQETGGASGYTF.

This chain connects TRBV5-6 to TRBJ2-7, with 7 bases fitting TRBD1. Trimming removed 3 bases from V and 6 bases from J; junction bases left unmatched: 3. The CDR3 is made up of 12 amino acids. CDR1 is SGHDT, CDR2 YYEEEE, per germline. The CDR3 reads CASSSTGVEQYF. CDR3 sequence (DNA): TGTGCCAGCAGCTCAACAGGGGTCGAGCAGTACTTC. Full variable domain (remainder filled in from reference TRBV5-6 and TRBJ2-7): DAGVTQSPTHLIKTRGQQVTLRCSPKSGHDTVSWYQQALGQGPQFIFQYYEEEERQRGNFPDRFSGHQFPNYSSELNVNALLLGDSALYLCASSSTGVEQYFGPGTRLTVT.

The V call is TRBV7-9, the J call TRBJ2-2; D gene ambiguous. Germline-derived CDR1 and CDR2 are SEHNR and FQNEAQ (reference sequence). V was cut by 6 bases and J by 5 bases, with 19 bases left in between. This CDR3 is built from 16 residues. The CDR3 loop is CASSLLDKLGTGELFF. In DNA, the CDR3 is TGTGCCAGCAGTTTATTAGACAAGCTTGGTACCGGGGAGCTGTTTTTT.

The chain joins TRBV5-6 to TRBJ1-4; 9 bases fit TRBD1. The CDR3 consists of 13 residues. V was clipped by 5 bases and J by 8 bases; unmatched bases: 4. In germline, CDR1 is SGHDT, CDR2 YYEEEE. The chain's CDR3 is CASSRQGEEKLFF. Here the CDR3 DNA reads TGTGCCAGCAGTCGACAGGGGGAAGAAAAACTGTTTTTT.